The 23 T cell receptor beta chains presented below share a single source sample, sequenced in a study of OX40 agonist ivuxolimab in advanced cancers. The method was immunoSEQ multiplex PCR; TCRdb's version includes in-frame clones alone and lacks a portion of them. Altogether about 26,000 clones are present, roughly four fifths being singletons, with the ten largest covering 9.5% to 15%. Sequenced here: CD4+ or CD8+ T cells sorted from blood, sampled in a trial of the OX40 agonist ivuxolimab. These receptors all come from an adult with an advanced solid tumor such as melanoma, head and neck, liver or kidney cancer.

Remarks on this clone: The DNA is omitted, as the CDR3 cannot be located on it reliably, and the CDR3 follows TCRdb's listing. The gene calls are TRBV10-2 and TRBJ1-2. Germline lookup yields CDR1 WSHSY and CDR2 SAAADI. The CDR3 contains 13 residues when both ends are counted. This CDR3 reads CASSESIWGAGTF.

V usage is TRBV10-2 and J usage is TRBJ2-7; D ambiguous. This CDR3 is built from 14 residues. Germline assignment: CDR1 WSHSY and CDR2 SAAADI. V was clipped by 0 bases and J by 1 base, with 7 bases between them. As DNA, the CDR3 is TGCGCCAGCAGTGAGTCGAGTGGATCCTACGAGCAGTACTTC. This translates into CASSESSGSYEQYF.

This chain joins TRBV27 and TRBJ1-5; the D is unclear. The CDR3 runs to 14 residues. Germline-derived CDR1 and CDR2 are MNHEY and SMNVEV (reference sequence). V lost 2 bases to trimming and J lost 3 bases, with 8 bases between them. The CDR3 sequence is CASSLLGYNQPQHF. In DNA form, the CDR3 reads TGTGCCAGCAGTTTACTTGGATACAATCAGCCCCAGCATTTT.

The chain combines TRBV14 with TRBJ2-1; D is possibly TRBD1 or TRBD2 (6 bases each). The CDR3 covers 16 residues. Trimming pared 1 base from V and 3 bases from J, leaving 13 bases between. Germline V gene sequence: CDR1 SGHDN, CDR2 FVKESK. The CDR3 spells CASSQVWGALYNEQFF. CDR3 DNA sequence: TGTGCCAGCAGCCAAGTTTGGGGGGCCCTCTACAATGAGCAGTTCTTC. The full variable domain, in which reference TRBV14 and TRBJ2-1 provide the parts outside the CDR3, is EAGVTQFPSHSVIEKGQTVTLRCDPISGHDNLYWYRRVMGKEIKFLLHFVKESKQDESGMPNNRFLAERTGGTYSTLKVQPAELEDSGVYFCASSQVWGALYNEQFFGPGTRLTVL.

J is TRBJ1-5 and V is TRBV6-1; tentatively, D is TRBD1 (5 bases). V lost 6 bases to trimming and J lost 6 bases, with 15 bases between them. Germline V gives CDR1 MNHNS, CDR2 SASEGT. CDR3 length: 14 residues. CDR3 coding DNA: TGTGCCAGCAGGGGGGGGAAAGTGGCTCAGCCCCAGCATTTT. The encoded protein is CASRGGKVAQPQHF.

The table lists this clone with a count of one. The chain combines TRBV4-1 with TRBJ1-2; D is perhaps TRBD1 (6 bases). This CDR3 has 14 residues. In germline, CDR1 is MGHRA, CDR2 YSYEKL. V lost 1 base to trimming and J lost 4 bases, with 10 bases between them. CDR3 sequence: CASSQGQGTYGYTF. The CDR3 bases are TGCGCCAGCAGCCAAGGGCAGGGGACCTATGGCTACACCTTC.

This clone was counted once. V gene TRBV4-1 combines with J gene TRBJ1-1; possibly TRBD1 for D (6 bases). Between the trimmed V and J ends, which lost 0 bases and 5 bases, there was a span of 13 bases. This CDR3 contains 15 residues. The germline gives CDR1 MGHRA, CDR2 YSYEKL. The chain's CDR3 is CASSQDQGRGTEAFF. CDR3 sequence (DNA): TGCGCCAGCAGCCAAGATCAGGGGCGTGGGACTGAAGCTTTCTTT.

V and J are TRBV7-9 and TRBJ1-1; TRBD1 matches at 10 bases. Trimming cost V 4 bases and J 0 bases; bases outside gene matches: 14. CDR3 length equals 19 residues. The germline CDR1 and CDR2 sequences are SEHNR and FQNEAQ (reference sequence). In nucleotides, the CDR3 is TGTGCCAGCAGCTCTCCGGGACAGGGGATATTCAGGTTGAACACTGAAGCTTTCTTT. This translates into CASSSPGQGIFRLNTEAFF.

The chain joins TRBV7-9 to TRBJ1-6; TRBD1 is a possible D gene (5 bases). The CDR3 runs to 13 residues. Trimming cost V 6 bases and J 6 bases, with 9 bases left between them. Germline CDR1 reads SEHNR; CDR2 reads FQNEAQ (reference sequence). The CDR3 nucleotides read TGTGCCAGCAGTTCTGACAGTAATTCACCCCTCCACTTT. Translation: CASSSDSNSPLHF.

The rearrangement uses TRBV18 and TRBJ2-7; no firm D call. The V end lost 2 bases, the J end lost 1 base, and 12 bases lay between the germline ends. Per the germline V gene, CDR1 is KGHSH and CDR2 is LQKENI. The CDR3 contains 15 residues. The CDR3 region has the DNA TGTGCCAGCTCACCATCAGTTGGCAGGTCCTACGAGCAGTACTTC. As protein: CASSPSVGRSYEQYF.

CDR3 sequence reads: CASRSSGGAYNEQFF. CDR3 bases: TGTGCCAGCAGGTCTAGCGGGGGGGCCTACAATGAGCAGTTCTTC. V and J are TRBV2 and TRBJ2-1, with 12 bases fitting TRBD2. The CDR3 totals 15 residues. Germline lookup yields CDR1 SNHLY and CDR2 FYNNEI. V lost 6 bases to trimming and J lost 2 bases; unmatched junction nucleotides: 2. Using reference TRBV2 and TRBJ2-1 for the parts outside the CDR3, the full variable domain is EPEVTQTPSHQVTQMGQEVILRCVPISNHLYFYWYRQILGQKVEFLVSFYNNEISEKSEIFDDQFSVERPDGSNFTLKIRSTKLEDSAMYFCASRSSGGAYNEQFFGPGTRLTVL.

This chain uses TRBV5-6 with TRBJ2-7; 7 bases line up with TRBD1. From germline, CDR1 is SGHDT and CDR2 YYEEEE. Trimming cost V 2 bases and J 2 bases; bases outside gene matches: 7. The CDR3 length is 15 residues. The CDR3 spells CASSLAVTGAYEQYF. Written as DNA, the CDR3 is TGTGCCAGCAGCTTAGCCGTAACAGGGGCCTACGAGCAGTACTTC.

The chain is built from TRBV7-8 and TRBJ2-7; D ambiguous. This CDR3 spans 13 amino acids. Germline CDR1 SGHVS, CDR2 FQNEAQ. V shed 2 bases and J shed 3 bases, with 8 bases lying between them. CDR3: CASSLTEGYEQYF. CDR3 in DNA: TGTGCCAGCAGCTTAACAGAAGGCTACGAGCAGTACTTC.

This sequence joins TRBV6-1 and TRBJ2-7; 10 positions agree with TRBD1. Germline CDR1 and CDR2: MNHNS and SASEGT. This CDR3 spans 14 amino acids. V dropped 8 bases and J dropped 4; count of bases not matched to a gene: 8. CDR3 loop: CASRWGQGPYEQYF. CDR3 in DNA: TGTGCCAGCCGTTGGGGACAGGGGCCTTACGAGCAGTACTTC.

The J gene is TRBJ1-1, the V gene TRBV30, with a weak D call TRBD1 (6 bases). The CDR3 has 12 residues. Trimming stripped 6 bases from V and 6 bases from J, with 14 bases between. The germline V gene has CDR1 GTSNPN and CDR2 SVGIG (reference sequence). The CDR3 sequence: CACIGGGPEAFF. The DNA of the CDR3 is TGTGCCTGCATAGGGGGAGGCCCTGAAGCTTTCTTT.

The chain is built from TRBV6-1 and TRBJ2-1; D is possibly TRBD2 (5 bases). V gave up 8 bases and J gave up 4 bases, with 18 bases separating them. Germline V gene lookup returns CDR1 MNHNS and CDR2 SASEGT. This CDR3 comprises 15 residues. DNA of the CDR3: TGTGCCAGCGAGGAGGTACCTGTAATGTACAATGAGCAGTTCTTC. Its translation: CASEEVPVMYNEQFF.

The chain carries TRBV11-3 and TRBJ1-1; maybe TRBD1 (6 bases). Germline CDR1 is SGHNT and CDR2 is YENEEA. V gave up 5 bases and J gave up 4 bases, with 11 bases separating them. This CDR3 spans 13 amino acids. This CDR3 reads CASSDEGGTEAFF. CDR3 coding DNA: TGTGCCAGCAGCGACGAGGGGGGCACTGAAGCTTTCTTT.

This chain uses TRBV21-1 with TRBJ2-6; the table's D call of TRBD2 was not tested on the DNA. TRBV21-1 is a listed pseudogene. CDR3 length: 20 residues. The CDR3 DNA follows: TGTGCCAGCAGCAAATTTCCTAGCGGGGGTTTCAACTCTGGGGCCAACGTCCTGACTTTC. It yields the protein CASSKFPSGGFNSGANVLTF.

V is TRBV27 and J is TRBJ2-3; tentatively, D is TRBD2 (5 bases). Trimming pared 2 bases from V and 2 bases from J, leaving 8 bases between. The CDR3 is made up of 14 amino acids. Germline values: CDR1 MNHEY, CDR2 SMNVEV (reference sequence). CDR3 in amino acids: CASSLLGNTDTQYF. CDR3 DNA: TGTGCCAGCAGTTTACTCGGGAACACAGATACGCAGTATTTT.

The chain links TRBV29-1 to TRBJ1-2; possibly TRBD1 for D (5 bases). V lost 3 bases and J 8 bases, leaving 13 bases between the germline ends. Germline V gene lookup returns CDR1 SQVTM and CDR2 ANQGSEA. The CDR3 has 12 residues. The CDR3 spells CSVDWGVRGYTF. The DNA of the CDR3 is TGCAGCGTTGACTGGGGGGTTCGAGGCTACACCTTC.

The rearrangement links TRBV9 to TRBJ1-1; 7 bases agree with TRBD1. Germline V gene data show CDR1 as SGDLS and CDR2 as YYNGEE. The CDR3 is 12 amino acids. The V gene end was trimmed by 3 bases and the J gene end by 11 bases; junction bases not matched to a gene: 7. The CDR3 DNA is TGTGCCAGCAGCGCCCCAACAGGGGAGGCTTTCTTT. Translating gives CASSAPTGEAFF.

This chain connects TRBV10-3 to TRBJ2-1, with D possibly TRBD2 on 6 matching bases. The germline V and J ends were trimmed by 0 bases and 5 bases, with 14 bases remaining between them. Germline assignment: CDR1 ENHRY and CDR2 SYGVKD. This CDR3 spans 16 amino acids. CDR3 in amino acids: CAISESAGPNDNEQFF. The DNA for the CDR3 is TGTGCCATCAGTGAGTCGGCGGGGCCGAATGACAATGAGCAGTTCTTC.

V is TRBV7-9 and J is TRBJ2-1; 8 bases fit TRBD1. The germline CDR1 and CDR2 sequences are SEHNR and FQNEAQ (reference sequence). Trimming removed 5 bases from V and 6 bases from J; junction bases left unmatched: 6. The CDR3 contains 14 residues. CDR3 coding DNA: TGTGCCAGCAGCCATCCCGGACAGGGCAATGAGCAGTTCTTC. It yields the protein CASSHPGQGNEQFF.